This TCR beta chain originates from a study of shared clonotypes between healthy human individuals. Donors included only healthy HIV-negative adults lacking recent acute infections or vaccinations. Splitting of CD4+ cells produced CD45RA+ naive and CD45RA-negative memory subsets. It was across several immunoSEQ plates that each subset's genomic DNA was evenly split. Original analysis: Filtering differed since immunoSEQ provided only junctions, with no quality scores. Libraries were prepared by immunoSEQ multiplex PCR; TCRdb keeps only in-frame clonotypes and omits some of them. The DNA was the basis for D and trimming; V, J and clone size are from that table. The sample lists some 2,400,000 clones; approximately 96% were seen once. Germline CDR1 reads LNHNV; CDR2 reads YYDKDF (reference sequence). Trimming pared 3 bases from V and 0 bases from J, leaving 5 bases between. The CDR3 totals 13 residues.

This TCR was sampled from a man younger than 35 in good health. The chain carries TRBV15 and TRBJ1-1; no reliable D call. Input material: naive CD4+ T cells sorted from blood. Subset described: CD45RA+ positively selected. The CDR3 bases are TGTGCCACCAGCAGGAGATTGAACACTGAAGCTTTCTTT. Translated, it gives CATSRRLNTEAFF.